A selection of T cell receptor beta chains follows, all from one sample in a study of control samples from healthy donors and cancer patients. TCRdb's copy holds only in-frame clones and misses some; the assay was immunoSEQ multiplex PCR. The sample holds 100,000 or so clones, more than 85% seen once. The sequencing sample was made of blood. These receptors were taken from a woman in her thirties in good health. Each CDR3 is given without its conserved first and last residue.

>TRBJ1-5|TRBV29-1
SVTQLLTENSNQPQH
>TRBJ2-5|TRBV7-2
ASSLSFIGAGETQY
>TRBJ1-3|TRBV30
AWSVGLPLGNTIY
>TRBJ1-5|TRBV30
AWSATGRGQPQH
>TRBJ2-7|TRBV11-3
ASSTQGGYEQY
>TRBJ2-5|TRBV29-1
SVDFTTGETQY
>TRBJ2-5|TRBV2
ASTSMTSGGAQY
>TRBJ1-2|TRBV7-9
ASSLQGASYGYT
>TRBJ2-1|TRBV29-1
SVENPPYNEQF
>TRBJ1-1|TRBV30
AWSVGTSGGAF
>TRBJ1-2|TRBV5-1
ASGVGMYGYT
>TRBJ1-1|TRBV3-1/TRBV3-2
ASSHRDGNTEAF
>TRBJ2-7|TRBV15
ATSRETGFEQY
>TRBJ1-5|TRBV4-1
ASSQERVNQPQH
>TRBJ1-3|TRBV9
ASSTRGQGNSGNTIY
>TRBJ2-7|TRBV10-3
AISPLAGGSYEQY
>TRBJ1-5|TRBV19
ASSVTGGADSNQPQH
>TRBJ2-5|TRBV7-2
ASSASRGPETQY
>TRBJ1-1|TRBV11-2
ASSPGAEAF
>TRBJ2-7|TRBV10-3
AISETYEQY
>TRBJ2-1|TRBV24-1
ATSDPSGRKDEQF
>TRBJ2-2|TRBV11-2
ASSLDLFGSTGELF
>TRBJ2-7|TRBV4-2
ASSQAYNYEQY
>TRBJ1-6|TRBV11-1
ASSLWAGEDNSPLH
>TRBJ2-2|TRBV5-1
ASSLGWDGELF
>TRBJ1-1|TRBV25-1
ASSAPTLNTEAF
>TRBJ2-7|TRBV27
ASSFANSNSKQY
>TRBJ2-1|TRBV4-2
ASSQDAGGYNEQF
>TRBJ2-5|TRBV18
ASSLGAGPSETQY
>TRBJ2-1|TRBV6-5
ASLGNEQF
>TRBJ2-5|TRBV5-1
ASSPRLGETQY
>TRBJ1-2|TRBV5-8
ASSLTGVYGYT
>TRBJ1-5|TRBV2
ASSERSNQPQH
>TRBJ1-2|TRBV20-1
SAKTGGYT
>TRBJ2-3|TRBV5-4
ASSPNLITDTQY
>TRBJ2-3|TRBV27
ASSFPSGTATDTQY
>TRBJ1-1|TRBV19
ASSIKGFTEAF
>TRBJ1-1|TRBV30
AWSVSPEAF
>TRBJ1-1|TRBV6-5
ASIQTPVNTEAF
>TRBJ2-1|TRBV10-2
ASSRTSGAYNEQF
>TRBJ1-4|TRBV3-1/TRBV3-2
ASSQEQGLEKLF